The entry below gives a single T cell receptor beta chain sequence along with its context. This record belongs to a study of T cells after somatic rescue of genetic block. The CDR3 sequence is 12 residues long. CDR1 and CDR2 from the germline V gene are SGHDT and YYEEEE. Trimming cost V 7 bases and J 6 bases, with 14 bases left between them. TCRdb keeps only in-frame clones here, not all; method: immunoSEQ multiplex PCR. The profile shows around 70,000 clones, less than 95% of them singletons. The chain couples TRBV5-6 to TRBJ2-7, with a tentative D call TRBD1 (6 bases). The clonotype comes from a man between 40 and 49 years old. The sequenced sample was peripheral blood mononuclear cells (PBMCs). CDR3: CASGRQQGEQYF. Written as DNA, the CDR3 is TGTGCCAGCGGCCGTCAACAGGGCGAGCAGTACTTC. Drawing the rest from reference TRBV5-6 and TRBJ2-7, the complete variable domain is DAGVTQSPTHLIKTRGQQVTLRCSPKSGHDTVSWYQQALGQGPQFIFQYYEEEERQRGNFPDRFSGHQFPNYSSELNVNALLLGDSALYLCASGRQQGEQYFGPGTRLTVT.